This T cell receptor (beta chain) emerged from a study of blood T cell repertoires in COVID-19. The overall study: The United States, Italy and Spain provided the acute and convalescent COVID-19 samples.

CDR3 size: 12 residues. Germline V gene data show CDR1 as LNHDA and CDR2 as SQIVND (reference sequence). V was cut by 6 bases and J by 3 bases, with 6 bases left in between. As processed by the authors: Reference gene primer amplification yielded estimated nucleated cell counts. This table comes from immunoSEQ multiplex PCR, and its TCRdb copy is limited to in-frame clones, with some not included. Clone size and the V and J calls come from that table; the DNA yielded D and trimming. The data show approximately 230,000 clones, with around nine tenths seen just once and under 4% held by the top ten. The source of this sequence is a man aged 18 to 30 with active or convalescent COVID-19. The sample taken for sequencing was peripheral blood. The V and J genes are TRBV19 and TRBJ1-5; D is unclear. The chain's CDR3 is CASSRSNQPQHF. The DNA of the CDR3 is TGTGCCAGTAGCCGTTCCAATCAGCCCCAGCATTTT.